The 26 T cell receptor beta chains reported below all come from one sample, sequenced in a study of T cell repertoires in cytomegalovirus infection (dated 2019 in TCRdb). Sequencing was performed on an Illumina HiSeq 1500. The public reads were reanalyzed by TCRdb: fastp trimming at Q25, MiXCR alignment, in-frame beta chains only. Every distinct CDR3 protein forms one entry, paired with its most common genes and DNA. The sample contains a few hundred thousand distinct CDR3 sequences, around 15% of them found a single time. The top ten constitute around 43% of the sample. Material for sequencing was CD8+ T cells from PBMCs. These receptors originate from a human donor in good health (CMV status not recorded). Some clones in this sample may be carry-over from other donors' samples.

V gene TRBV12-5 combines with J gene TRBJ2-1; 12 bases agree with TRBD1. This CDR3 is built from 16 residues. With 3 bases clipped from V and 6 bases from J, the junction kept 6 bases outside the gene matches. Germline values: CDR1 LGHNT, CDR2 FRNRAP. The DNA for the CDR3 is TGTGCTAGTGGTTTACGGGGACAGGGGGCCTTCAATGAGCAGTTCTTC. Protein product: CASGLRGQGAFNEQFF.

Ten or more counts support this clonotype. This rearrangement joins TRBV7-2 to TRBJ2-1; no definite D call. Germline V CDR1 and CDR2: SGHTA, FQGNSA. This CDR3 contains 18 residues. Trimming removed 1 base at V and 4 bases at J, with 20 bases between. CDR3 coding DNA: TGTGCCAGCAGCTTAGACCCGCCTCGGCTAGTGGTATACAATGAGCAGTTCTTC. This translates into CASSLDPPRLVVYNEQFF.

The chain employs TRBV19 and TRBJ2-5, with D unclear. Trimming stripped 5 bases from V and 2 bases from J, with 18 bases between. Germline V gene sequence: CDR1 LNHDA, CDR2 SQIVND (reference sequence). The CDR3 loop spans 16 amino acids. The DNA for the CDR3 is TGTGCCAGTAGTCGGGTCCATCCCCAGTGGCAAGAGACCCAGTACTTC. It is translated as CASSRVHPQWQETQYF.

The CDR3 loop is CASSYSRVSVNTGELFF. The CDR3 DNA reads TGTGCCAGCAGTTACTCCAGGGTTAGCGTGAACACCGGGGAGCTGTTTTTT. The V gene is TRBV6-2 or TRBV6-3, the J gene TRBJ2-2; D tentatively reads TRBD1 or TRBD2 (5 bases each). There are 17 residues in the CDR3. Per germline, CDR1 MNHEY and CDR2 SVGEGT. The V gene lost 0 bases and the J gene lost 1 base, with 12 bases spanning the gap.

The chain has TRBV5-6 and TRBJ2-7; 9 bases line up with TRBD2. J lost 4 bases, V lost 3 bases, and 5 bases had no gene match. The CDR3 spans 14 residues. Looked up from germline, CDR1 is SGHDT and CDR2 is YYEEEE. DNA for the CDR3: TGTGCCAGCAGCTGGCGACTAGCGGAGTACGAGCAGTACTTC. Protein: CASSWRLAEYEQYF.

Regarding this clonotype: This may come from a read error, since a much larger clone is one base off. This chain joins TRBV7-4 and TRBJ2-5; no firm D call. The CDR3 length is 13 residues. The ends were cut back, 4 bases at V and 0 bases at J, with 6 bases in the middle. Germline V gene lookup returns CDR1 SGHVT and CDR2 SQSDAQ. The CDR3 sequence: CASSSPDQETQYF. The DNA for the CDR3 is TGTGCCAGCAGCTCCCCGGACCAAGAGACCCAGTACTTC.

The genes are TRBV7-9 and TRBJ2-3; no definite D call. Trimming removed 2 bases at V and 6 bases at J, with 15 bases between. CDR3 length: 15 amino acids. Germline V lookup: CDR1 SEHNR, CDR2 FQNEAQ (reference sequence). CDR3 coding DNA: TGTGCCAGCAGCTTACGCGACCCCATGCCGGATACGCAGTATTTT. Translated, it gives CASSLRDPMPDTQYF.

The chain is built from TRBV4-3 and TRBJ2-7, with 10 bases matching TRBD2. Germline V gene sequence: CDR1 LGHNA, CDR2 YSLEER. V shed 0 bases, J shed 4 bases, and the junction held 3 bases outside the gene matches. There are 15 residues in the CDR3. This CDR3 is CASSQDTSGVYEQYF. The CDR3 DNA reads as TGCGCCAGCAGCCAAGACACTAGCGGGGTATACGAGCAGTACTTC.

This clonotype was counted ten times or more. CDR3 bases: TGTGCCAGCAGCTTTGATGGTGGCGAGACCCAGTACTTC. This gives the protein CASSFDGGETQYF. The chain couples TRBV7-9 to TRBJ2-5; D not resolved. There are 13 residues in the CDR3. Trimming took 3 bases from V and 5 from J, leaving 10 bases between them. Germline values: CDR1 SEHNR, CDR2 FQNEAQ (reference sequence).

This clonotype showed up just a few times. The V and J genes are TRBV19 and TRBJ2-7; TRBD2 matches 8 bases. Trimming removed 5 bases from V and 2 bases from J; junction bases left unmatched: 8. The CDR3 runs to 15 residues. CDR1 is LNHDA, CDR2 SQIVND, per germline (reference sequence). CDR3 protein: CASSFRGGTTYEQYF. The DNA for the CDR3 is TGTGCCAGTAGTTTTCGGGGGGGAACCACCTACGAGCAGTACTTC.

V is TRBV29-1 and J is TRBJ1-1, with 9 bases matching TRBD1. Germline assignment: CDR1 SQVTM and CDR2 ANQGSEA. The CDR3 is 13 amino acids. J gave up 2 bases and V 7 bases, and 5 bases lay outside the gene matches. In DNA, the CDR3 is TGCAGCGCCGGACAGGGGACCAACACTGAAGCTTTCTTT. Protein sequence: CSAGQGTNTEAFF.

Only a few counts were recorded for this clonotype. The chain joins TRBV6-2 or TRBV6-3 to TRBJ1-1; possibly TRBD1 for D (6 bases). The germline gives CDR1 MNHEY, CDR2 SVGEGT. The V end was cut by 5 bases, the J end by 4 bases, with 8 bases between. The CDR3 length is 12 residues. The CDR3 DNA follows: TGTGCCAGCAGTAAGGGGGGCACTGAAGCTTTCTTT. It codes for CASSKGGTEAFF.

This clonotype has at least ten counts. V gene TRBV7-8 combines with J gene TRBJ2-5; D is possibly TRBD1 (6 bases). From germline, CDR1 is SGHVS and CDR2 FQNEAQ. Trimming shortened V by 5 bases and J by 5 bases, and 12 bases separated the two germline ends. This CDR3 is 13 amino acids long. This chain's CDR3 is CASSQGTLETQYF. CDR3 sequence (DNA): TGTGCCAGCAGCCAGGGGACGTTGGAGACCCAGTACTTC.

Here the CDR3 DNA reads TGTGCCAGCAAACTGACCCCTAGCGGGGGGTTCCAAGAGACCCAGTACTTC. Protein: CASKLTPSGGFQETQYF. The V call is TRBV6-5, the J call TRBJ2-5, with TRBD2 identical over 11 bases. This CDR3 region has 17 residues. The trim removed 7 bases at V and 1 base at J, leaving 11 bases unmatched. Germline V gene sequence: CDR1 MNHEY, CDR2 SVGAGI.

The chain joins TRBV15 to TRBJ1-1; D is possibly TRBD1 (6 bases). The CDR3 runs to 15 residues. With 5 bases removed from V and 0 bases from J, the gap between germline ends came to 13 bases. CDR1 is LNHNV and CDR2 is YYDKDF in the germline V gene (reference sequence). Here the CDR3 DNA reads TGTGCCACCAGCGGGGGGGGGCTGTTGAACACTGAAGCTTTCTTT. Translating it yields CATSGGGLLNTEAFF.

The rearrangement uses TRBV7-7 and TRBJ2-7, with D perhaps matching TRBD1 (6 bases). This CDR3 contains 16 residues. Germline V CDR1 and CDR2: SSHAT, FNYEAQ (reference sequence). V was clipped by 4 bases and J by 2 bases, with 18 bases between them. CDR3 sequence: CASSSGETENAYEQYF. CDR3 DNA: TGTGCCAGCAGCTCAGGGGAGACTGAGAACGCCTACGAGCAGTACTTC. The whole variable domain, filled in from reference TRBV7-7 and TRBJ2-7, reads GAGVSQSPRYKVTKRGQDVTLRCDPISSHATLYWYQQALGQGPEFLTYFNYEAQPDKSGLPSDRFSAERPEGSISTLTIQRTEQRDSAMYRCASSSGETENAYEQYFGPGTRLTVT.

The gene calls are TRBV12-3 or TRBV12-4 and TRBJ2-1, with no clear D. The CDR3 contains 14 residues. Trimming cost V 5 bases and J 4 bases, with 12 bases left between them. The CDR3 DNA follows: TGTGCCAGCAGTCCCTCTGGGCAGTACAATGAGCAGTTCTTC. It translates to CASSPSGQYNEQFF.

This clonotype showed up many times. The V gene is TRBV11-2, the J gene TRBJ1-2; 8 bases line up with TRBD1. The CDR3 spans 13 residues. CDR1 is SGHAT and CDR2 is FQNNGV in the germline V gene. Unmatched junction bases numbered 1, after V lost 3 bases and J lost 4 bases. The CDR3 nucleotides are TGTGCCAGCAGCTTCGGACAGGGCTATGGCTACACCTTC. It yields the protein CASSFGQGYGYTF.

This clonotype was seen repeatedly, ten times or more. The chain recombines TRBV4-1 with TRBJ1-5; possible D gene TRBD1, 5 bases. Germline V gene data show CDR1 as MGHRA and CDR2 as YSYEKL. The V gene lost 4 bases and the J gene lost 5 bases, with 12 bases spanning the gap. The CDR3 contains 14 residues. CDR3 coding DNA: TGCGCCAGCAGCCTCGGGACCCAAGATCAGCCCCAGCATTTT. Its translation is CASSLGTQDQPQHF.

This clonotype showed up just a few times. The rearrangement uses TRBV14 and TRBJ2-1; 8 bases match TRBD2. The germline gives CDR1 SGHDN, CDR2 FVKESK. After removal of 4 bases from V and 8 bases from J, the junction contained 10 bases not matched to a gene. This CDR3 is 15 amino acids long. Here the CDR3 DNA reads TGTGCCAGCAGCCCGACTGGCGGGGGGATCGATGAGCAGTTCTTC. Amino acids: CASSPTGGGIDEQFF.

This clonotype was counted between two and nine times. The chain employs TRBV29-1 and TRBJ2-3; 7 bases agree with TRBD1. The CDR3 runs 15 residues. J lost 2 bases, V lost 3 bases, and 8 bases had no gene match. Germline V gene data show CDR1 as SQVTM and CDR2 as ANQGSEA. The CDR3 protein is CSVDKTGDYTDTQYF. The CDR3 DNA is TGCAGCGTTGATAAAACAGGGGATTACACAGATACGCAGTATTTT.

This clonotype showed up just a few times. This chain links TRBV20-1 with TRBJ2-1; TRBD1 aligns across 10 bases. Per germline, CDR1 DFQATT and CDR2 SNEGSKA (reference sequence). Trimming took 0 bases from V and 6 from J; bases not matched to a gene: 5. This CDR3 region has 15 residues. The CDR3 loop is CSARDPGQGGNEQFF. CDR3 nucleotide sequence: TGCAGTGCTAGAGATCCAGGACAGGGGGGCAATGAGCAGTTCTTC.

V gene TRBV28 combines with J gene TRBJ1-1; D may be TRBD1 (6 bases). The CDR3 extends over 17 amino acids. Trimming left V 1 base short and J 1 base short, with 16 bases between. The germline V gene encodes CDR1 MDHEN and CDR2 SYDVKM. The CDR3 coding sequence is TGTGCCAGCAGTTTATCCCAGGGGACCACACCGAACACTGAAGCTTTCTTT. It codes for CASSLSQGTTPNTEAFF.

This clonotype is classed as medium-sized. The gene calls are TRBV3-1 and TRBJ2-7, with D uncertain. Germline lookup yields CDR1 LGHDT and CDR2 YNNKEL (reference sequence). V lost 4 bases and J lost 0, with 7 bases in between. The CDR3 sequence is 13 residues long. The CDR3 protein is CASSPTLSYEQYF. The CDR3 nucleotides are TGTGCCAGCAGCCCCACTCTCTCCTACGAGCAGTACTTC.

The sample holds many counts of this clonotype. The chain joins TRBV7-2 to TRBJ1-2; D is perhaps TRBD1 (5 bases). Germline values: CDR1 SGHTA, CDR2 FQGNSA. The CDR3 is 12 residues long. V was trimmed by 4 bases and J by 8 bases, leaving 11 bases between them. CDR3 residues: CASSSGVLGYTF. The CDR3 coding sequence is TGTGCCAGCAGCTCGGGGGTTTTAGGCTACACCTTC.

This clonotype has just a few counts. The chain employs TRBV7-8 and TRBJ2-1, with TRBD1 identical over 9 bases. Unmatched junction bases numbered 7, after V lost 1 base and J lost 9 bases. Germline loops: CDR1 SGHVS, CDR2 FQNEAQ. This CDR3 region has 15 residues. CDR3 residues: CASSLGDRVPFEQFF. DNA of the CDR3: TGTGCCAGCAGCTTAGGGGACAGGGTACCGTTTGAGCAGTTCTTC.